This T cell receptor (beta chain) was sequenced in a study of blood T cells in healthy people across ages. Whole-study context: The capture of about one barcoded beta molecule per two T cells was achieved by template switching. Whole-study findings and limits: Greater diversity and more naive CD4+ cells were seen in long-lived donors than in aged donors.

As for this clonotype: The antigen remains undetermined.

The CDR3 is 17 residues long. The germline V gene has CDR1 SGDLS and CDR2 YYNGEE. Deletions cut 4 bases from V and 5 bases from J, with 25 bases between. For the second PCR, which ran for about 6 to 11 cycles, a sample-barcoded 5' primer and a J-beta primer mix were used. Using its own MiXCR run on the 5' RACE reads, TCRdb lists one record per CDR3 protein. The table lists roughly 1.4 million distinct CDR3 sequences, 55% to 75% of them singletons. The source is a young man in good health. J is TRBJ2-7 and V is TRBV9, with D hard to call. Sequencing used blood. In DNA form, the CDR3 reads TGTGCCAGCAGCCCAACGGACGGTCCAAGAAAAGACGACGAGCAGTACTTC. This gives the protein CASSPTDGPRKDDEQYF.